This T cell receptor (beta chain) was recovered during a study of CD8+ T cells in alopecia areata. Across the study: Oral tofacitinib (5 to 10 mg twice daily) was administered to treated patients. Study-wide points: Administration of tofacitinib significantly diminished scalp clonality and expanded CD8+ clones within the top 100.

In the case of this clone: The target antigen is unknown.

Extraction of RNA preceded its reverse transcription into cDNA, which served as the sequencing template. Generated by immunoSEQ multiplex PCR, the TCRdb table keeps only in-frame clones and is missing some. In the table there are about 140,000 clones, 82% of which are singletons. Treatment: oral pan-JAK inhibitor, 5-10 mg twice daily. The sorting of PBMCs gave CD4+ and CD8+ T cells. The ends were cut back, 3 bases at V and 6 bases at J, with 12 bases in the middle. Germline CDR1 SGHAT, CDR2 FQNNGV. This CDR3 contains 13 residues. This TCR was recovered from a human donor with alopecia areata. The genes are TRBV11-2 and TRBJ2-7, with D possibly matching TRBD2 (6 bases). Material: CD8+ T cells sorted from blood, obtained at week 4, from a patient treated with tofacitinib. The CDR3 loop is CASSFEMGLEQYF. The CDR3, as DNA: TGTGCCAGCAGCTTCGAGATGGGACTCGAGCAGTACTTC. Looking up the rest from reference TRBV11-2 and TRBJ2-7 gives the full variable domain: EAGVAQSPRYKIIEKRQSVAFWCNPISGHATLYWYQQILGQGPKLLIQFQNNGVVDDSQLPKDRFSAERLKGVDSTLKIQPAKLEDSAVYLCASSFEMGLEQYFGPGTRLTVT.